These 30 T cell receptor beta chains share one sample of origin, sequenced in a study of cytomegalovirus exposure and HLA in healthy donors. PCR employed 60 Vbeta and 13 Jbeta primers. Profiling relied on immunoSEQ multiplex PCR, and the TCRdb table lists in-frame clones only, not all of them. The sample holds approximately 120,000 clones; 70% to 80% are singletons and the top ten take 3.4%. The sequencing sample was made of PBMCs. The receptors were gathered from a man aged 25-45 years in good health and CMV-seronegative.

The chain uses TRBV5-4 and TRBJ1-3, with 8 bases identical to TRBD1. This CDR3 has 15 residues. Per the germline V gene, CDR1 is SGHNT and CDR2 is YYREEE (reference sequence). The trim removed 2 bases at V and 6 bases at J, leaving 7 bases unmatched. CDR3 DNA: TGTGCCAGCAGCTTTATGGCAGGGGGCGAAAACACCATATATTTT. As protein: CASSFMAGGENTIYF.

This clone was picked up one time. The chain links TRBV11-2 to TRBJ2-1; TRBD2 matches 8 bases. CDR3 size: 15 residues. Germline CDR1 reads SGHAT; CDR2 reads FQNNGV. The V segment lost 0 bases and the J segment 8 bases; nucleotides outside the gene matches: 6. This CDR3 reads CASSLDGSGEYEQFF. CDR3 coding DNA: TGTGCCAGCAGCTTAGATGGTAGCGGGGAGTATGAGCAGTTCTTC.

This chain links TRBV9 with TRBJ2-3; tentative D call: TRBD2 (6 bases). Per the germline V gene, CDR1 is SGDLS and CDR2 is YYNGEE. The CDR3 consists of 15 residues. V gave up 4 bases and J gave up 3 bases, with 15 bases separating them. The CDR3, as DNA: TGTGCCAGCAGCCCGGTGGGGGGTAGGACAGATACGCAGTATTTT. This encodes CASSPVGGRTDTQYF.

The V gene is TRBV11-2, the J gene TRBJ2-5, with D perhaps matching TRBD1 (6 bases). The CDR3 covers 14 residues. V was trimmed by 5 bases and J by 5 bases, leaving 15 bases between them. CDR1 is SGHAT and CDR2 is FQNNGV in the germline V gene. CDR3 residues: CASSPRQAAETQYF. The CDR3 nucleotides are TGTGCCAGCAGCCCCCGACAGGCCGCCGAGACCCAGTACTTC.

The chain is built from TRBV7-3 and TRBJ2-3; 8 nucleotides line up with TRBD1. The V and J ends lost 0 bases and 2 bases, in that order; junction bases with no gene match: 1. From germline, CDR1 is SGHTA and CDR2 FQGTGA. This CDR3 is built from 15 residues. The chain's CDR3 is CASSLTDRDTDTQYF. CDR3 DNA sequence: TGTGCCAGCAGCTTAACGGACAGGGACACAGATACGCAGTATTTT. Combining the CDR3 with reference TRBV7-3 and TRBJ2-3 gives the whole variable domain GAGVSQTPSNKVTEKGKYVELRCDPISGHTALYWYRQSLGQGPEFLIYFQGTGAADDSGLPNDRFFAVRPEGSVSTLKIQRTERGDSAVYLCASSLTDRDTDTQYFGPGTRLTVL.

The chain carries TRBV5-1 and TRBJ2-1; maybe TRBD2 (6 bases). The germline V gene has CDR1 SGHRS and CDR2 YFSETQ. The ends were cut back, 3 bases at V and 5 bases at J, with 15 bases in the middle. The CDR3 is made up of 15 amino acids. The CDR3 loop is CASSWGTGQDNEQFF. In DNA form, the CDR3 reads TGCGCCAGCAGCTGGGGGACTGGTCAAGACAATGAGCAGTTCTTC.

This clone appeared once. This chain links TRBV5-1 with TRBJ1-1, with TRBD1 matching 7 bases. CDR3 length equals 14 residues. CDR1 is SGHRS and CDR2 is YFSETQ in the germline V gene. The V and J ends lost 4 bases and 1 base, in that order; junction bases with no gene match: 4. The CDR3 sequence is CASSPGQSNTEAFF. The DNA for the CDR3 is TGCGCCAGCAGCCCGGGACAGTCGAACACTGAAGCTTTCTTT.

The rearrangement links TRBV15 to TRBJ2-5; D may be TRBD1 (6 bases). The J call may be incorrect, as the DNA end agrees better with TRBJ2-7. The germline CDR1 and CDR2 sequences are LNHNV and YYDKDF (reference sequence). This CDR3 spans 12 amino acids. CDR3 loop: CATSQGTYEQYF. The CDR3 DNA is TGTGCCACCAGCCAGGGGACCTACGAGCAGTACTTC.

The chain recombines TRBV19 with TRBJ2-3; D remains unclear. V was clipped by 4 bases and J by 1 base, with 12 bases between them. CDR1 LNHDA and CDR2 SQIVND come from the germline V gene (reference sequence). The CDR3 is made up of 15 amino acids. This CDR3 is CASSTRRSGTDTQYF. The CDR3 DNA sequence: TGTGCCAGTAGTACCCGGCGAAGCGGCACAGATACGCAGTATTTT. Based on the CDR3 plus reference TRBV19 and TRBJ2-3, the full variable domain is DGGITQSPKYLFRKEGQNVTLSCEQNLNHDAMYWYRQDPGQGLRLIYYSQIVNDFQKGDIAEGYSVSREKKESFPLTVTSAQKNPTAFYLCASSTRRSGTDTQYFGPGTRLTVL.

In its sample, this clone was seen a few times. The DNA of the CDR3 is TGTGCCAGCAGCTCGGGACAGGGGCCCCAGCATTTT. It specifies CASSSGQGPQHF. The chain uses TRBV7-2 and TRBJ1-5, with 9 bases identical to TRBD1. The V gene end was trimmed by 4 bases and the J gene end by 9 bases; junction bases not matched to a gene: 1. There are 12 residues in the CDR3. The V gene's germline CDR1 is SGHTA and CDR2 FQGNSA. The full variable domain, its missing parts supplied by reference TRBV7-2 and TRBJ1-5, is GAGVSQSPSNKVTEKGKDVELRCDPISGHTALYWYRQSLGQGLEFLIYFQGNSAPDKSGLPSDRFSAERTGGSVSTLTIQRTQQEDSAVYLCASSSGQGPQHFGDGTRLSIL.

This clone has just a few counts. The rearrangement links TRBV11-3 to TRBJ2-7; 10 bases are shared with TRBD1. V lost 3 bases to trimming and J lost 7 bases; unmatched junction nucleotides: 12. CDR1 and CDR2 (germline): SGHNT, YENEEA. The CDR3 spans 16 residues. The CDR3 protein is CASSFSSGTGAGEQYF. The CDR3 nucleotides read TGTGCCAGCAGCTTCTCCTCAGGGACAGGGGCTGGAGAGCAGTACTTC.

V usage is TRBV5-1 and J usage is TRBJ1-1, with 8 bases that match TRBD1. Germline-derived CDR1 and CDR2 are SGHRS and YFSETQ. The CDR3 consists of 14 residues. V trimming: 3 bases; J trimming: 4 bases; junction bases outside the gene matches: 5. The CDR3 bases are TGCGCCAGCAGCTCGATACAGGGGGGCACTGAAGCTTTCTTT. Protein product: CASSSIQGGTEAFF.

This clone was counted only a few times. The chain uses TRBV25-1 and TRBJ2-1; 10 bases fit TRBD2. The length of the CDR3 is 13 residues. With 2 bases clipped from V and 9 bases from J, the junction kept 1 base outside the gene matches. Per the germline V gene, CDR1 is MGHDK and CDR2 is SYGVNS. CDR3 in amino acids: CASSELAGVEQFF. In nucleotides, the CDR3 is TGTGCCAGCAGTGAACTAGCGGGGGTTGAGCAGTTCTTC.

A remark on this clone: Other DNA variants within this sample encode the same CDR3. The chain joins TRBV11-2 to TRBJ1-1; no clear D. Germline V gives CDR1 SGHAT, CDR2 FQNNGV. The CDR3 loop spans 16 amino acids. Trimming cost V 1 base and J 5 bases, with 17 bases left between them. This CDR3 reads CASSLVSLLGGTEAFF. CDR3 nucleotide sequence: TGTGCCAGCAGCTTAGTTTCTCTGTTGGGAGGGACTGAAGCTTTCTTT.

This chain connects TRBV5-1 to TRBJ2-7; 7 bases are a match to TRBD2. This CDR3 has 14 amino acids. V trimming: 0 bases; J trimming: 0 bases; junction bases outside the gene matches: 0. Germline V gene lookup returns CDR1 SGHRS and CDR2 YFSETQ. In DNA form, the CDR3 reads TGCGCCAGCAGCTTGGGCGGGAGCTCCTACGAGCAGTACTTC. Its protein product is CASSLGGSSYEQYF. The full variable domain, completed using reference TRBV5-1 and TRBJ2-7, is KAGVTQTPRYLIKTRGQQVTLSCSPISGHRSVSWYQQTPGQGLQFLFEYFSETQRNKGNFPGRFSGRQFSNSRSEMNVSTLELGDSALYLCASSLGGSSYEQYFGPGTRLTVT.

The chain combines TRBV9 with TRBJ1-6; TRBD1 matches at 8 bases. The trim removed 7 bases at V and 7 bases at J, leaving 10 bases unmatched. CDR3 length equals 15 residues. CDR1 is SGDLS and CDR2 is YYNGEE in the germline V gene. CDR3 region: CASSNGQGLNSPLHF. The CDR3 nucleotides read TGTGCCAGCTCCAACGGACAGGGTTTGAATTCACCCCTCCACTTT.

The rearrangement links TRBV29-1 to TRBJ2-1, with TRBD2 matching over 14 bases. CDR3 length: 16 residues. The ends lost 0 bases at V and 7 bases at J; junction bases unmatched: 5. Germline CDR1 and CDR2: SQVTM and ANQGSEA. DNA of the CDR3: TGCAGCGTTGAAGACCCGACTAGCGGGAGGGAGAATGAGCAGTTCTTC. Protein: CSVEDPTSGRENEQFF.

The rearrangement uses TRBV12-5 and TRBJ2-3; TRBD2 aligns across 13 bases. This CDR3 contains 17 residues. The V and J ends lost 2 bases and 5 bases, in that order; junction bases with no gene match: 7. Germline V lookup: CDR1 LGHNT, CDR2 FRNRAP. The DNA for the CDR3 is TGTGCTAGTGGTTTGCCGACTAGCGGGGGGCAGGAAGATACGCAGTATTTT. It is translated as CASGLPTSGGQEDTQYF.

In this sample, this clone turned up once. The genes are TRBV28 and TRBJ2-7; TRBD1 matches 7 bases. Trimming cost V 10 bases and J 3 bases; bases outside gene matches: 9. Per germline, CDR1 MDHEN and CDR2 SYDVKM. The CDR3 contains 13 residues. The CDR3: CATTGTANYEQYF. CDR3 nucleotide sequence: TGTGCCACCACCGGGACAGCGAACTACGAGCAGTACTTC.

The table lists this clone with a few counts. V and J are TRBV5-8 and TRBJ2-1, with D uncertain. The CDR3 has 11 residues. Trimming left V 4 bases short and J 6 bases short, with 5 bases between. Germline lookup yields CDR1 SGHTS and CDR2 YDEGEE. The DNA of the CDR3 is TGTGCCAGCAGCCCCTTCAATGAGCAGTTCTTC. Its protein product is CASSPFNEQFF.

The chain is built from TRBV27 and TRBJ2-5; the match to TRBD1 covers 9 bases. In germline, CDR1 is MNHEY, CDR2 SMNVEV (reference sequence). V lost 5 bases, J lost 4 bases, and 11 bases stayed unmatched. This CDR3 is built from 16 residues. This chain's CDR3 is CASSKGQGYTGETQYF. The CDR3 DNA reads as TGTGCCAGCAGTAAGGGACAGGGATACACCGGAGAGACCCAGTACTTC.

The chain carries TRBV5-1 and TRBJ1-2; no clear D gene. V lost 0 bases and J 6 bases, leaving 12 bases between the germline ends. From germline, CDR1 is SGHRS and CDR2 YFSETQ. The CDR3 is made up of 14 amino acids. CDR3 loop: CASSLVGASDGYTF. The DNA for the CDR3 is TGCGCCAGCAGCTTGGTAGGAGCCTCGGATGGCTACACCTTC.

The chain joins TRBV19 to TRBJ1-4; TRBD1 matches at 7 bases. The CDR3 loop spans 13 amino acids. Trimming took 9 bases from V and 4 from J; bases not matched to a gene: 5. Germline values: CDR1 LNHDA, CDR2 SQIVND (reference sequence). CDR3 in amino acids: CASVTGNNEKLFF. The CDR3 bases are TGTGCCAGCGTGACAGGGAATAATGAAAAACTGTTTTTT.

This clone has just a few counts. The rearrangement uses TRBV5-1 and TRBJ2-1; 12 bases map to TRBD2. Trimming at V came to 5 bases and at J to 7 bases, leaving 7 bases not matched to a gene. CDR1 is SGHRS, CDR2 YFSETQ, per germline. CDR3 length equals 15 residues. The DNA of the CDR3 is TGCGCCAGCAGTAGACTAGCGGGAGTGGGTAATGAGCAGTTCTTC. Its translation is CASSRLAGVGNEQFF.

V and J are TRBV12-5 and TRBJ2-2; 7 bases fit TRBD1. CDR3 length equals 18 residues. Germline lookup yields CDR1 LGHNT and CDR2 FRNRAP. The ends lost 3 bases at V and 2 bases at J; junction bases unmatched: 12. CDR3 sequence (DNA): TGTGCTAGTGGTTTAAGGCCGGGACAGAAAAATAACACCGGGGAGCTGTTTTTT. It yields the protein CASGLRPGQKNNTGELFF. The complete variable domain, with remaining parts taken from reference TRBV12-5 and TRBJ2-2, reads DARVTQTPRHKVTEMGQEVTMRCQPILGHNTVFWYRQTMMQGLELLAYFRNRAPLDDSGMPKDRFSAEMPDATLATLKIQPSEPRDSAVYFCASGLRPGQKNNTGELFFGEGSRLTVL.

The V and J genes are TRBV4-1 and TRBJ2-1; D may be TRBD1 (5 bases). CDR1 and CDR2 from the germline V gene are MGHRA and YSYEKL. Deletions cut 0 bases from V and 0 bases from J, with 15 bases between. The CDR3 is made up of 18 amino acids. Here the CDR3 reads CASSQDDRSTSSYNEQFF. CDR3 coding DNA: TGCGCCAGCAGCCAAGACGACAGATCTACCAGCTCCTACAATGAGCAGTTCTTC.

The gene calls are TRBV5-1 and TRBJ2-7; no clear D. This CDR3 region has 13 residues. V lost 0 bases to trimming and J lost 2 bases, with 6 bases between them. The V gene's germline CDR1 is SGHRS and CDR2 YFSETQ. CDR3 nucleotides: TGCGCCAGCAGCTTGGACGGTGCCTACGAGCAGTACTTC. This translates into CASSLDGAYEQYF.

The chain is built from TRBV4-2 and TRBJ1-2; 9 bases agree with TRBD1. The V segment lost 1 base and the J segment 4 bases; nucleotides outside the gene matches: 7. Looked up from germline, CDR1 is LGHNA and CDR2 is YNFKEQ. The CDR3 totals 16 residues. The CDR3 loop is CASSQGYRGRTYGYTF. CDR3 nucleotides: TGTGCCAGCAGCCAAGGGTACAGGGGGCGCACCTATGGCTACACCTTC.

V gene TRBV5-1 combines with J gene TRBJ2-1; 12 positions agree with TRBD2. This CDR3 has 17 amino acids. The germline CDR1 and CDR2 sequences are SGHRS and YFSETQ. The V and J ends lost 1 base and 6 bases, in that order; junction bases with no gene match: 8. CDR3 amino acids: CASSLTMPGLAGNEQFF. In DNA form, the CDR3 reads TGCGCCAGCAGCTTGACGATGCCGGGACTAGCGGGCAATGAGCAGTTCTTC.

The chain carries TRBV7-2 and TRBJ2-1; TRBD2 matches 12 bases. The V and J ends lost 5 bases and 0 bases, in that order; junction bases with no gene match: 8. Germline-derived CDR1 and CDR2 are SGHTA and FQGNSA. This CDR3 has 18 amino acids. The CDR3 DNA follows: TGTGCCAGCAGCCCGACTAGCGGGGGATCACTCTCCTACAATGAGCAGTTCTTC. Protein sequence: CASSPTSGGSLSYNEQFF.